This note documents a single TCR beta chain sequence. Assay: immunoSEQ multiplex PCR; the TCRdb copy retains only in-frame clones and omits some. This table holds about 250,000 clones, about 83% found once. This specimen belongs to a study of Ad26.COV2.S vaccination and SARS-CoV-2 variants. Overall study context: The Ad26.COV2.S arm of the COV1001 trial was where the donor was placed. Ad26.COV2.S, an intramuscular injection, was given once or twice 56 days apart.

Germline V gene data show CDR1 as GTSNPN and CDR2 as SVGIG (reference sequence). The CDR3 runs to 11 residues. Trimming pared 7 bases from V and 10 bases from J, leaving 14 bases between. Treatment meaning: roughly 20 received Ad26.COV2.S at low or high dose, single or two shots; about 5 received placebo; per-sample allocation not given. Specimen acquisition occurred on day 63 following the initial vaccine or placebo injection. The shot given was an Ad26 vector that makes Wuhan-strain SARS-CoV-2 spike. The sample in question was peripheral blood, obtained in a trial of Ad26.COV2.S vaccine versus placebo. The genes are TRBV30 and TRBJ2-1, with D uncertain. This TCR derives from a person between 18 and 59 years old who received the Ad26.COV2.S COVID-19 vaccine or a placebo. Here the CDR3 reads CALTYNREQFF. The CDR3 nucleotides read TGTGCCTTGACCTACAATCGGGAGCAGTTCTTC.